Below are 23 T cell receptor beta chains sequenced from a single sample in a study of blood T cell repertoires in COVID-19. Using immunoSEQ multiplex PCR, the repertoire was profiled, and TCRdb retains in-frame clones only, with some absent. The data show some 120,000 clones, with 80% to 90% seen just once and over 1.2% held by the top ten. The specimen was peripheral blood. Receptors originate from a man in his forties with acute or convalescent COVID-19.

The chain carries TRBV3-1 (or the pseudogene TRBV3-2) and TRBJ2-7; D possibly corresponds to TRBD2 (6 bases). This CDR3 comprises 15 residues. CDR1 LGHDT and CDR2 YNNKEL come from the germline V gene (reference sequence). The V and J ends lost 1 base and 6 bases respectively, with 16 bases between them. CDR3 nucleotide sequence: TGTGCCAGCAGCCAAGTAGATCGGGGGAGAGGCGAGCAGTACTTC. Translated: CASSQVDRGRGEQYF.

The J gene is TRBJ2-1, the V gene TRBV10-2, with D unclear. V was pared by 1 base and J by 0 bases, with 7 bases between. Per germline, CDR1 WSHSY and CDR2 SAAADI. The CDR3 length is 15 residues. The CDR3 region is CASSEWRPSYNEQFF. The CDR3 DNA follows: TGCGCCAGCAGTGAGTGGCGGCCCTCCTACAATGAGCAGTTCTTC.

This chain uses TRBV5-1 with TRBJ2-2; D is undetermined. This CDR3 contains 14 residues. Deletions cut 0 bases from V and 0 bases from J, with 3 bases between. CDR1 is SGHRS, CDR2 YFSETQ, per germline. The CDR3 is CASSLASNTGELFF. The CDR3 DNA reads as TGCGCCAGCAGCTTGGCCTCGAACACCGGGGAGCTGTTTTTT.

The chain combines TRBV5-1 with TRBJ1-4; 9 bases fit TRBD1. The CDR3 sequence is 15 residues long. V lost 7 bases to trimming and J lost 4 bases; unmatched junction nucleotides: 8. From germline, CDR1 is SGHRS and CDR2 YFSETQ. The DNA for the CDR3 is TGCGCCAGCCGAACCCAGACAGGGGGTAATGAAAAACTGTTTTTT. Translation: CASRTQTGGNEKLFF.

V and J are TRBV2 and TRBJ2-1; 12 nucleotides align to TRBD2. V was clipped by 5 bases and J by 3 bases; unmatched bases: 11. CDR1 is SNHLY, CDR2 FYNNEI, per germline. CDR3 size: 18 residues. For the CDR3, the DNA is TGTGCCAGCAGTCCGGGACTAGCGGGCCTGGGCGGCTACAATGAGCAGTTCTTC. Its translation is CASSPGLAGLGGYNEQFF.

The J gene is TRBJ2-5, the V gene TRBV11-2; D might be TRBD1 (5 bases). The CDR3 extends over 14 amino acids. Trimming stripped 8 bases from V and 3 bases from J, with 16 bases between. Looked up from germline, CDR1 is SGHAT and CDR2 is FQNNGV. CDR3 nucleotides: TGTGCCAGCGGCCGAACAGGTGCAAAAGAGACCCAGTACTTC. Its translation is CASGRTGAKETQYF.

This chain links TRBV7-2 with TRBJ2-7; TRBD1 is a possible D gene (8 bases). Germline CDR1 is SGHTA and CDR2 is FQGNSA. The CDR3 totals 13 residues. The germline V and J ends were trimmed by 5 bases and 4 bases, with 12 bases remaining between them. CDR3 nucleotide sequence: TGTGCCAGCAGCGTACAGGGGGGGTACGAGCAGTACTTC. This codes for CASSVQGGYEQYF.

In this sample, this clone turned up a few times. This chain links TRBV29-1 with TRBJ1-4; TRBD1 is a possible D gene (6 bases). The CDR3 runs to 12 residues. Germline assignment: CDR1 SQVTM and CDR2 ANQGSEA. V lost 6 bases and J 11 bases, leaving 16 bases between the germline ends. CDR3 loop: CSVGASEHKLFF. The DNA for the CDR3 is TGCAGCGTGGGGGCGTCGGAGCACAAACTGTTTTTT.

The chain is built from TRBV5-1 and TRBJ2-1, with 9 nucleotides matching TRBD2. Trimming took 4 bases from V and 8 from J; bases not matched to a gene: 13. The CDR3 sequence is 16 residues long. Germline CDR1 and CDR2: SGHRS and YFSETQ. The chain's CDR3 is CASSPGLAGAGYEQFF. For the CDR3, the DNA is TGCGCCAGCAGCCCGGGACTAGCCGGAGCTGGATATGAGCAGTTCTTC.

The chain uses TRBV19 and TRBJ1-5; D gene uncertain. Trimming cost V 3 bases and J 4 bases, with 7 bases left between them. The CDR3 consists of 13 residues. In germline, CDR1 is LNHDA, CDR2 SQIVND (reference sequence). CDR3 in DNA: TGTGCCAGTAGTATGGCGGGGAATCAGCCCCAGCATTTT. Amino acid sequence: CASSMAGNQPQHF.

This sequence joins TRBV29-1 and TRBJ2-5; D is unresolved. Per the germline V gene, CDR1 is SQVTM and CDR2 is ANQGSEA. The ends were cut back, 7 bases at V and 5 bases at J, with 11 bases in the middle. This CDR3 is built from 11 residues. Here the CDR3 reads CSAALEETQYF. The CDR3 bases are TGCAGCGCTGCCCTGGAGGAGACCCAGTACTTC.

The gene calls are TRBV3-1 (or the pseudogene TRBV3-2) and TRBJ2-7; D unresolved. Trimming took 4 bases from V and 2 from J, leaving 15 bases between them. The CDR3 length is 15 residues. CDR1 LGHDT and CDR2 YNNKEL come from the germline V gene (reference sequence). Written as DNA, the CDR3 is TGTGCCAGCAGCCCCAGGTCCGTGCGCCCCTACGAGCAGTACTTC. Residues: CASSPRSVRPYEQYF.

The chain joins TRBV10-2 to TRBJ1-3; D is unclear. The CDR3 is 15 amino acids. Germline CDR1 is WSHSY and CDR2 is SAAADI. V lost 0 bases and J 4 bases, leaving 10 bases between the germline ends. CDR3 sequence (DNA): TGCGCCAGCAGTGAGTCTGCGGCGGGGGGAAACACCATATATTTT. Its protein product is CASSESAAGGNTIYF.

The rearrangement links TRBV18 to TRBJ2-2, with 8 nucleotides matching TRBD2. Germline V gene sequence: CDR1 KGHSH, CDR2 LQKENI. Trimming cost V 1 base and J 4 bases; bases outside gene matches: 8. There are 17 residues in the CDR3. The CDR3 loop is CASSPLSGGRSTGELFF. The CDR3 bases are TGTGCCAGCTCACCACTGTCCGGCGGGAGGAGCACCGGGGAGCTGTTTTTT.

The V and J genes are TRBV11-2 and TRBJ2-1; D is perhaps TRBD2 (5 bases). Germline loops: CDR1 SGHAT, CDR2 FQNNGV. This CDR3 spans 15 amino acids. V was shortened by 5 bases and J by 0 bases, with 11 bases between the two germline ends. CDR3 DNA: TGTGCCAGCAGCCTTGGGCGGGCCTCCTACAATGAGCAGTTCTTC. Translation: CASSLGRASYNEQFF.

The J gene is TRBJ2-2, the V gene TRBV25-1; 9 bases agree with TRBD1. The trim removed 7 bases at V and 4 bases at J, leaving 4 bases unmatched. The CDR3 totals 14 residues. Germline lookup yields CDR1 MGHDK and CDR2 SYGVNS. The CDR3 sequence: CASTGQGPTGELFF. CDR3 nucleotides: TGTGCCAGCACCGGACAGGGGCCCACCGGGGAGCTGTTTTTT.

The chain couples TRBV19 to TRBJ2-3; 8 bases fit TRBD2. Unmatched junction bases numbered 12, after V lost 7 bases and J lost 6 bases. This CDR3 contains 15 residues. CDR1 LNHDA and CDR2 SQIVND come from the germline V gene (reference sequence). CDR3 bases: TGTGCCAGTATTGATTATGGACTAGCAAGGGATACGCAGTATTTT. Translated, it gives CASIDYGLARDTQYF.

V usage is TRBV28 and J usage is TRBJ2-7, with TRBD1 matching 10 bases. The J segment lost 4 bases and the V segment lost 10 bases, leaving 4 bases of the junction unmatched. CDR1 is MDHEN, CDR2 SYDVKM, per germline. The CDR3 has 12 amino acids. The CDR3 nucleotides are TGTGCCATAGGACAGGGGGTTTACGAGCAGTACTTC. It encodes CAIGQGVYEQYF.

V gene TRBV27 combines with J gene TRBJ1-2; D is unclear. The CDR3 length is 14 residues. The germline CDR1 and CDR2 sequences are MNHEY and SMNVEV (reference sequence). V was pared by 5 bases and J by 8 bases, with 18 bases between. In DNA form, the CDR3 reads TGTGCCAGCAGTCCCTTAGGTGGGAGTGAAGGCTACACCTTC. Amino acids: CASSPLGGSEGYTF.

The chain uses TRBV5-1 and TRBJ1-5; TRBD1 agrees at 7 bases. This CDR3 region has 15 residues. J was trimmed by 2 bases and V by 2 bases; bases with no gene match: 4. Germline CDR1 reads SGHRS; CDR2 reads YFSETQ. CDR3 nucleotides: TGCGCCAGCAGCTTTAACAGGGGTGGCAATCAGCCCCAGCATTTT. Translated: CASSFNRGGNQPQHF.

The CDR3 here is CATSDLATGSYNEQFF. The CDR3, as DNA: TGTGCCACCAGTGATCTAGCGACCGGCTCCTACAATGAGCAGTTCTTC. The V gene is TRBV24-1, the J gene TRBJ2-1; D is perhaps TRBD2 (6 bases). Looked up from germline, CDR1 is KGHDR and CDR2 is SFDVKD. The V end was cut by 3 bases, the J end by 0 bases, with 11 bases between. This CDR3 spans 16 amino acids.

V gene TRBV5-1 combines with J gene TRBJ2-3; TRBD2 matches at 7 bases. The germline CDR1 and CDR2 sequences are SGHRS and YFSETQ. The CDR3 is 13 residues long. Losses at the gene ends were 1 base for V and 6 bases for J; bases not matched to a gene: 2. CDR3 in amino acids: CASSLRGDDTQYF. The CDR3 region has the DNA TGCGCCAGCAGCTTGCGGGGGGACGATACGCAGTATTTT.

The chain joins TRBV18 to TRBJ1-1, with a weak D call TRBD1 (5 bases). Germline-derived CDR1 and CDR2 are KGHSH and LQKENI. CDR3 length: 14 residues. The V gene lost 3 bases and the J gene lost 6 bases, with 14 bases spanning the gap. The CDR3 DNA reads TGTGCCAGCTCACCCTGGGACGGGGAGGCTGAAGCTTTCTTT. Translating gives CASSPWDGEAEAFF.